This is a list of T cell receptor beta chains from one sample in a study of cytomegalovirus exposure and HLA in healthy donors. Profiled with immunoSEQ multiplex PCR; TCRdb holds only in-frame clones, not every one. Among about 130,000 clones listed, about 80% were seen once. Sample: PBMCs. These receptors all come from a man aged 25-40 years in good health and CMV-seropositive. CDR3s include the opening cysteine and the closing phenylalanine or tryptophan. D genes are given only for firm matches. For some rows the clone size is stated as once, few or many, or as a class when expanded; others skip it.

j_gene,abundance,d_gene,v_gene,CDR3aa,CDR3nt
TRBJ1-1,few,-,TRBV18,CASSPATEAFF,TGTGCCAGCTCACCGGCAACTGAAGCTTTCTTT
TRBJ1-2,once,TRBD1,TRBV6-5,CASSEGAGGYTF,TGTGCCAGCTCCGAGGGGGCGGGTGGCTACACCTTC
TRBJ2-7,-,TRBD2,TRBV7-9,CASSLEAGGPTYEQYF,TGTGCCAGCAGCTTAGAAGCGGGAGGGCCTACCTACGAGCAGTACTTC
TRBJ1-4,-,-,TRBV27,CASSFLDRLNEKLFF,TGTGCCAGCAGTTTCCTGGACAGACTTAATGAAAAACTGTTTTTT
TRBJ1-5,-,TRBD1,TRBV6-5,CASRGTGNQPQHF,TGTGCCAGCAGAGGGACAGGCAATCAGCCCCAGCATTTT
TRBJ1-1,-,-,TRBV30,CAWSTQGRNTEAFF,TGTGCCTGGAGTACGCAGGGTCGTAACACTGAAGCTTTCTTT
TRBJ2-3,-,-,TRBV5-1,CASSLEGGLEGSTDTQYF,TGCGCCAGCAGCTTGGAAGGGGGTCTAGAAGGTAGCACAGATACGCAGTATTTT
TRBJ1-2,-,TRBD1,TRBV11-2,CASSLVTGESNYGYTF,TGTGCCAGCAGCTTAGTAACAGGGGAGTCTAACTATGGCTACACCTTC
TRBJ2-5,-,TRBD2,TRBV12-5,CASGPGGFSEETQYF,TGTGCTAGTGGACCCGGGGGGTTTTCGGAAGAGACCCAGTACTTC
TRBJ1-4,-,-,TRBV19,CASSVHSKTVEKLFF,TGTGCCAGTAGTGTCCACAGCAAAACTGTTGAAAAACTGTTTTTT
TRBJ2-2,-,-,TRBV7-6,CASSFSEPGELFF,TGTGCCAGCAGCTTTTCAGAACCCGGGGAGCTGTTTTTT
TRBJ2-7,-,-,TRBV9,CASSVGWGPAYEQYF,TGTGCCAGCAGCGTAGGATGGGGGCCGGCATACGAGCAGTACTTC
TRBJ2-7,-,TRBD1,TRBV19,CASKSGTGSYEQYF,TGTGCCAGTAAATCCGGGACAGGGTCCTACGAGCAGTACTTC
TRBJ1-2,-,TRBD1,TRBV14,CASSPNPGQISANYGYTF,TGTGCCAGCAGCCCAAACCCGGGACAGATATCAGCTAACTATGGCTACACCTTC
TRBJ1-1,few,-,TRBV19,CASSIPGNQGMNTEAFF,TGTGCCAGTAGTATCCCGGGCAATCAGGGTATGAACACTGAAGCTTTCTTT
TRBJ2-5,-,-,TRBV27,CASSLSPRRAPETQYF,TGTGCCAGCAGTTTATCCCCAAGGAGGGCCCCTGAGACCCAGTACTTC
TRBJ2-2,once,-,TRBV29-1,CSVGSQLGAVGTGELFF,TGCAGCGTTGGAAGTCAATTGGGGGCGGTGGGCACCGGGGAGCTGTTTTTT
TRBJ1-2,-,TRBD1,TRBV30,CAWSGTGGYTF,TGTGCCTGGTCCGGGACAGGGGGCTACACCTTC
TRBJ1-1,-,-,TRBV6-5,CASSYWGEGEAFF,TGTGCCAGCAGTTACTGGGGGGAAGGGGAAGCTTTCTTT
TRBJ2-1,-,-,TRBV19,CASSPTASLYNEQFF,TGTGCCAGTAGCCCGACTGCCAGCCTATACAATGAGCAGTTCTTC
TRBJ1-4,-,-,TRBV15,CATSRDRGFNEKLFF,TGTGCCACCAGCAGAGATCGGGGGTTTAATGAAAAACTGTTTTTT
TRBJ1-5,few,-,TRBV27,CASSFSGGQPQHF,TGTGCCAGCAGTTTCTCTGGCGGTCAGCCCCAGCATTTT
TRBJ2-2,-,TRBD1,TRBV7-3,CASSPDRAPGELFF,TGTGCCAGCAGCCCGGACAGGGCGCCCGGGGAGCTGTTTTTT
TRBJ1-2,-,-,TRBV6-1,CASSESGERAIYGYTF,TGTGCCAGCAGTGAATCGGGGGAGCGGGCGATCTATGGCTACACCTTC
TRBJ2-2,few,-,TRBV7-3,CASSLTVGAGELFF,TGTGCCAGCAGCTTAACGGTAGGGGCCGGGGAGCTGTTTTTT
TRBJ2-3,-,-,TRBV19,CASSLGFQADTQYF,TGTGCCAGTAGTCTTGGGTTTCAGGCAGATACGCAGTATTTT
TRBJ1-3,-,-,TRBV5-1,CASSPTSISGNTIYF,TGCGCCAGCAGCCCCACAAGTATCTCTGGAAACACCATATATTTT
TRBJ1-2,-,-,TRBV28,CASSPGGLGYTF,TGTGCCAGCAGTCCCGGCGGGCTTGGCTACACCTTC
TRBJ2-7,-,-,TRBV5-4,CASSFQVGDEQYF,TGTGCCAGCAGCTTCCAAGTTGGAGACGAGCAGTACTTC
TRBJ2-1,-,TRBD2,TRBV10-1,CASSGDGGAYNEQFF,TGCGCCAGCAGCGGTGACGGGGGGGCATACAATGAGCAGTTCTTC
TRBJ2-7,-,TRBD1,TRBV25-1,CASSESRQRDRGSYEQYF,TGTGCCAGCAGTGAATCGCGGCAACGGGACAGGGGATCCTACGAGCAGTACTTC
TRBJ2-7,-,-,TRBV6-5,CASSYSARGAYEQYF,TGTGCCAGCAGTTACTCCGCCAGGGGAGCCTACGAGCAGTACTTC
TRBJ1-1,-,-,TRBV6-1,CASSEKRRDAFF,TGTGCCAGCAGTGAAAAGCGGAGGGACGCTTTCTTT
TRBJ2-7,few,-,TRBV10-3,CAISSHHRDVEQYF,TGTGCCATCAGTTCTCACCACAGGGACGTCGAGCAGTACTTC
TRBJ2-1,-,TRBD2,TRBV7-3,CASSLTGLAGEQFF,TGTGCCAGCAGCTTAACGGGCCTAGCGGGAGAACAGTTCTTC
TRBJ1-2,few,-,TRBV10-3,CAVLSGGLNYGYTF,TGTGCCGTCCTCTCGGGGGGGCTTAACTATGGCTACACCTTC
TRBJ1-1,-,TRBD1,TRBV5-6,CASSQDRGVAFF,TGTGCCAGCAGTCAGGACAGGGGAGTTGCTTTCTTT
TRBJ1-2,-,TRBD1,TRBV5-1,CASSLARDRVSGYTF,TGCGCCAGCAGCTTGGCCCGGGACAGGGTGAGCGGCTACACCTTC
TRBJ2-1,-,TRBD2,TRBV7-2,CASSLVGALAAEQFF,TGTGCCAGCAGCTTAGTCGGCGCACTAGCGGCAGAGCAGTTCTTC
TRBJ1-1,-,-,TRBV6-5,CASSYSAGHLLTEAFF,TGTGCCAGCAGTTACTCCGCAGGGCATCTTTTGACTGAAGCTTTCTTT
TRBJ2-5,-,-,TRBV9,CASSVAPLGGQETQYF,TGTGCCAGCAGCGTAGCTCCGTTGGGCGGGCAAGAGACCCAGTACTTC
TRBJ2-7,-,TRBD2,TRBV5-5,CASSWGTSGRVYEQYF,TGTGCCAGCAGCTGGGGGACTAGCGGGAGGGTATACGAGCAGTACTTC
TRBJ2-5,-,-,TRBV9,CASSVAGAVQETQYF,TGTGCCAGCAGCGTAGCTGGGGCAGTCCAAGAGACCCAGTACTTC
TRBJ2-5,-,-,TRBV5-4,CASSLYSGQETQYF,TGTGCCAGCAGCTTATATAGCGGCCAAGAGACCCAGTACTTC